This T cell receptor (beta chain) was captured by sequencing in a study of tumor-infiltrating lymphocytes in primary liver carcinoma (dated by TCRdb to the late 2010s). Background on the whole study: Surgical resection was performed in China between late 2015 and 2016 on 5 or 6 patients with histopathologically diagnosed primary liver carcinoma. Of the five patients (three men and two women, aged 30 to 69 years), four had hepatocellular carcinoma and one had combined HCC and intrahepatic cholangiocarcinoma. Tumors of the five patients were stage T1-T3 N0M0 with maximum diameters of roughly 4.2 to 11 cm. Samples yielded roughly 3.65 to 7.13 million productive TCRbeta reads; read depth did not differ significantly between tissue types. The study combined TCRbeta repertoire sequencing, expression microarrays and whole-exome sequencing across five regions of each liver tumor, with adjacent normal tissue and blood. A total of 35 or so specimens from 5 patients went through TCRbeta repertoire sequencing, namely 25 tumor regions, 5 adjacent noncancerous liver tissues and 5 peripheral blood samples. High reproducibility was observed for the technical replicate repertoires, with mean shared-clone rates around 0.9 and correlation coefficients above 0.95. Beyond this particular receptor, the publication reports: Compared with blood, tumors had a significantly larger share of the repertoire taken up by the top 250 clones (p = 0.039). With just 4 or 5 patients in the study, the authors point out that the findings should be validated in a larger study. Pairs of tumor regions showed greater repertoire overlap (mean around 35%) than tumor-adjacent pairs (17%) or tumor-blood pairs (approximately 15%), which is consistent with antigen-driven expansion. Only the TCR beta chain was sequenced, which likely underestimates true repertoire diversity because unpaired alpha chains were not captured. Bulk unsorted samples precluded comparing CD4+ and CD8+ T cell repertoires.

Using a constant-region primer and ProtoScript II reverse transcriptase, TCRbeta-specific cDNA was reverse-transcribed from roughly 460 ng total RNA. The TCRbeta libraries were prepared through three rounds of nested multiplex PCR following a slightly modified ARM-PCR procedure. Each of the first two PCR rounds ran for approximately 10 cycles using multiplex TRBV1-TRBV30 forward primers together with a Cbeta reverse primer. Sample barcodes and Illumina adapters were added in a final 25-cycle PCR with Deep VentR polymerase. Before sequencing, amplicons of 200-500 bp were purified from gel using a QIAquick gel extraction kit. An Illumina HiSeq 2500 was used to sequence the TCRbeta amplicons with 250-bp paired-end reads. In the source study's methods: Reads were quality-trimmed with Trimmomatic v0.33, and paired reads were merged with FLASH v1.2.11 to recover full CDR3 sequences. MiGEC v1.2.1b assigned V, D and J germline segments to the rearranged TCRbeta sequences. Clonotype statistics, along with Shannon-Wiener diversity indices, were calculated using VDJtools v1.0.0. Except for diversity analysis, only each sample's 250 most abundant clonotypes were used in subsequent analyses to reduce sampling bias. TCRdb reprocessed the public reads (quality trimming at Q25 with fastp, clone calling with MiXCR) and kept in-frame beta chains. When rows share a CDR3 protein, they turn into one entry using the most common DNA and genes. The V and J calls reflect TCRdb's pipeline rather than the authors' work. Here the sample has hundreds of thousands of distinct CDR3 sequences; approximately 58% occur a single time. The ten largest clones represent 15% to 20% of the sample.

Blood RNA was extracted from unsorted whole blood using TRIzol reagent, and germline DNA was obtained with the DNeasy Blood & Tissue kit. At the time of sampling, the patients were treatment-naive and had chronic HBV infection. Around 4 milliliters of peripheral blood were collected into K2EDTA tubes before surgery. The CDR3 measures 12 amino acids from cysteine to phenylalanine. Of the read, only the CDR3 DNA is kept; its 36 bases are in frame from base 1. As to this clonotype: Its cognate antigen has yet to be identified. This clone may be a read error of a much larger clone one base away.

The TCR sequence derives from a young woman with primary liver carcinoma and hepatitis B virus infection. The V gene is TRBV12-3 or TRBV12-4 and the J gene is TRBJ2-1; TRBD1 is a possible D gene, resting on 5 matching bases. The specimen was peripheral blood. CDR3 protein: CASLWGANEEFF. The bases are TGTGCCAGCCTCTGGGGCGCCAATGAGGAGTTCTTC.